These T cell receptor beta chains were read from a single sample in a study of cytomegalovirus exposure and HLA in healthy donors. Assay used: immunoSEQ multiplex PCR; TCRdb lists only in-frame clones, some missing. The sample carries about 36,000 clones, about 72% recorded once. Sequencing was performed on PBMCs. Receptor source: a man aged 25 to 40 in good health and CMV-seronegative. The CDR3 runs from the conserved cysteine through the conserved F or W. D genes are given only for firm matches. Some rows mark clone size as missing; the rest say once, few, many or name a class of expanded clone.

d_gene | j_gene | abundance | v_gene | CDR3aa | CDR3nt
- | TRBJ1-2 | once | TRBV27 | CASRGGANYGYTF | TGTGCCAGCAGGGGGGGGGCGAACTATGGCTACACCTTC
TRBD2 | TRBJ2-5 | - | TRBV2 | CASSETSFEDWETQYF | TGTGCCAGCAGTGAGACTAGCTTCGAAGATTGGGAGACCCAGTACTTC
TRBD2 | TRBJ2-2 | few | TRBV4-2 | CASSLRSGTSDTGGTGELFF | TGTGCCAGCAGCCTCCGTTCCGGGACTAGCGACACCGGAGGGACCGGGGAGCTGTTTTTT
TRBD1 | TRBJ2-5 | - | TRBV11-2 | CASTNEGRTGEETQYF | TGTGCCAGCACTAACGAGGGGCGGACAGGGGAAGAGACCCAGTACTTC
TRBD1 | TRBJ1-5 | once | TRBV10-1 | CASSPEVDRVYQPQHF | TGCGCCAGCAGTCCAGAAGTCGACAGGGTGTATCAGCCCCAGCATTTT
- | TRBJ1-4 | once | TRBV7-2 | CASNPGPTNEKLFF | TGTGCCAGCAACCCGGGTCCAACTAATGAAAAACTGTTTTTT
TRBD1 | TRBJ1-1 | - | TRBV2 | CASEYQGDTEAFF | TGTGCCAGCGAATATCAGGGGGACACTGAAGCTTTCTTT
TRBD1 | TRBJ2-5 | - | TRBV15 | CATSSPGTVQTQYF | TGTGCCACCAGCAGCCCCGGGACAGTACAGACCCAGTACTTC
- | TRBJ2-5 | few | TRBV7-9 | CASSSGQHGETQYF | TGTGCCAGCAGCTCGGGACAACATGGGGAGACCCAGTACTTC
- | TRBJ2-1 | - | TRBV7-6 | CASSLVLAQEQFF | TGTGCCAGCAGCTTAGTTCTAGCACAGGAGCAGTTCTTC
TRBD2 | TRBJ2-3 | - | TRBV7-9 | CASSFGLAGGFGTDTQYF | TGTGCCAGCAGCTTCGGACTAGCGGGAGGGTTCGGCACAGATACGCAGTATTTT
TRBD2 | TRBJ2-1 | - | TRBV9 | CASSVAGTAGEDRFF | TGTGCCAGCAGCGTAGCAGGAACGGCGGGAGAGGATCGGTTCTTC
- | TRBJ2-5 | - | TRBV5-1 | CASSARTEKETQYF | TGCGCCAGCAGCGCACGGACTGAGAAAGAGACCCAGTACTTC
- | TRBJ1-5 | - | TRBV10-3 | CAISESLFGNQPQHF | TGTGCCATCAGTGAGTCCCTTTTTGGCAATCAGCCCCAGCATTTT
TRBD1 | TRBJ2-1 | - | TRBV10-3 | CAISPGQGAYNEQFF | TGTGCCATCAGTCCAGGACAGGGGGCGTACAATGAGCAGTTCTTC
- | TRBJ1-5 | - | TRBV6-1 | CASSSGGANNQPQHF | TGTGCCAGCAGCTCAGGAGGGGCTAACAATCAGCCCCAGCATTTT
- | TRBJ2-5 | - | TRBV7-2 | CASSRDTETQYF | TGTGCCAGCAGCAGGGACACGGAGACCCAGTACTTC
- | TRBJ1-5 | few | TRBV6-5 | CASSYSRGQPQHF | TGTGCCAGCAGTTACTCGAGAGGCCAGCCCCAGCATTTT
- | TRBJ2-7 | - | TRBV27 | CASSFRGGPGEQYF | TGTGCCAGCAGTTTTAGGGGGGGGCCGGGAGAGCAGTACTTC
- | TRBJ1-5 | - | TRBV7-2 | CASSFSRDNNQPQHF | TGTGCCAGCAGCTTCTCTCGGGACAACAATCAGCCCCAGCATTTT
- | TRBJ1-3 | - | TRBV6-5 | CASRLQARSGNTIYF | TGTGCCAGCAGACTACAGGCCCGCTCTGGAAACACCATATATTTT
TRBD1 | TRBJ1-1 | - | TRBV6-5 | CASSYTTGGSSEAFF | TGTGCCAGCAGTTACACGACAGGGGGCAGCTCTGAAGCTTTCTTT
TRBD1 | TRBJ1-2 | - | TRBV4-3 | CASSQDRGQGGYGYTF | TGCGCCAGCAGCCAAGATAGGGGACAGGGAGGATATGGCTACACCTTC
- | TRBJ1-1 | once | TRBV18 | CASSPAASNTEAFF | TGTGCCAGCTCACCTGCGGCTTCGAACACTGAAGCTTTCTTT
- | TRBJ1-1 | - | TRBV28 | CASSYEAGVVAFF | TGTGCCAGCAGTTACGAGGCTGGTGTGGTAGCTTTCTTT
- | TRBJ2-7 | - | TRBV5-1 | CASSGDTPYEQYF | TGCGCCAGCAGCGGGGACACCCCCTACGAGCAGTACTTC
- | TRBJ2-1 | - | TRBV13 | CASSLAISQGKDEQFF | TGTGCCAGCAGCTTAGCCATCTCTCAGGGTAAAGATGAGCAGTTCTTC
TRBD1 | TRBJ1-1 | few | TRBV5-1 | CASSWGQTNTEAFF | TGCGCCAGCAGCTGGGGACAGACAAACACTGAAGCTTTCTTT
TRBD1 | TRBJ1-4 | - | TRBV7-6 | CASSRDSATNEKLFF | TGTGCCAGCAGCCGGGACAGTGCAACTAATGAAAAACTGTTTTTT
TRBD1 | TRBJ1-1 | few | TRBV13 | CASSTRTGTNTEAFF | TGTGCCAGCAGCACAAGGACAGGGACGAACACTGAAGCTTTCTTT
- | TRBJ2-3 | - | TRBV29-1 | CSACMDSRSTDTQYF | TGCAGCGCATGCATGGACAGTCGTAGCACAGATACGCAGTATTTT
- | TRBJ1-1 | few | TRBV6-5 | CASSYSKAGVHTEAFF | TGTGCCAGCAGTTACTCGAAGGCAGGGGTCCACACTGAAGCTTTCTTT
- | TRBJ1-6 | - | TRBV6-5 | CASSSPGALNSPLHF | TGTGCCAGCAGTTCTCCAGGGGCTTTAAATTCACCCCTCCACTTT
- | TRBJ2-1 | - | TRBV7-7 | CASSPRGVGEQFF | TGTGCTAGCAGCCCCAGGGGAGTCGGTGAGCAGTTCTTC
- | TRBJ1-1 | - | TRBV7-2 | CASSSSNMNTEAFF | TGTGCCAGCAGCTCCTCTAATATGAACACTGAAGCTTTCTTT
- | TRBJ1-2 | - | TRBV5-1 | CATSEGTNYGYTF | TGCGCCACCTCTGAGGGAACTAACTATGGCTACACCTTC
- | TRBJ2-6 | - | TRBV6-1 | CASRASGSGANVLTF | TGTGCCAGCAGGGCCTCGGGCTCTGGGGCCAACGTCCTGACTTTC
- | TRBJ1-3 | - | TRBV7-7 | CASSLGQGHGNTIYF | TGTGCTAGCAGCTTGGGTCAGGGCCACGGAAACACCATATATTTT
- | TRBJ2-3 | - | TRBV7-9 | CASSLAGGTDTQYF | TGTGCCAGCAGCTTAGCGGGAGGAACAGATACGCAGTATTTT
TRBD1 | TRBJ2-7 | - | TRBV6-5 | CASSRTDRVYEQYF | TGTGCCAGCAGCCGAACCGACAGGGTCTACGAGCAGTACTTC
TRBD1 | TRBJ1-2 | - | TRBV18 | CASSPTGDNYGYTF | TGTGCCAGCTCACCTACAGGGGACAACTATGGCTACACCTTC
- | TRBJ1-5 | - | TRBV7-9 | CASSSDRYQPQHF | TGTGCCAGCAGCTCCGACAGGTATCAGCCCCAGCATTTT
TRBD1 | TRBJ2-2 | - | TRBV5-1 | CASLGQGASGELFF | TGCGCCAGCTTAGGACAGGGGGCGTCCGGGGAGCTGTTTTTT
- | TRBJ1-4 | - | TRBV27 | CASRRGGLNEKLFF | TGTGCCAGCAGGCGGGGGGGTCTTAATGAAAAACTGTTTTTT
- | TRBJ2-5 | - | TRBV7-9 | CASSPKIRVGETQYF | TGTGCCAGCTCCCCGAAAATCAGGGTAGGGGAGACCCAGTACTTC
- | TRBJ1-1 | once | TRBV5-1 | CASHPDSNTEAFF | TGCGCCAGCCACCCCGACAGTAACACTGAAGCTTTCTTT
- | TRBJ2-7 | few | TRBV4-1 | CASSPGGTFSYEQYF | TGCGCCAGCAGCCCGGGCGGGACCTTCTCCTACGAGCAGTACTTC
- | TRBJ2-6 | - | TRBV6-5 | CASSYSGVGANVLTF | TGTGCCAGCAGTTACTCAGGGGTTGGGGCCAACGTCCTGACTTTC
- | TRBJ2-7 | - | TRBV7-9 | CASSFRGGAEQYF | TGTGCCAGCAGCTTCAGGGGTGGGGCCGAGCAGTACTTC
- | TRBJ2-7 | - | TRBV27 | CASRTGGARREQYF | TGTGCCAGCAGGACTGGGGGGGCGCGGCGGGAGCAGTACTTC
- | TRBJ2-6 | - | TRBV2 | CAKNRASGANVLTF | TGTGCCAAAAACAGAGCCTCTGGGGCCAACGTCCTGACTTTC
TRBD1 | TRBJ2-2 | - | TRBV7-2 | CASSLTGGRTGELFF | TGTGCCAGCAGCTTGACAGGGGGCAGGACCGGGGAGCTGTTTTTT
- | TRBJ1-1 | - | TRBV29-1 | CSYYMNTEAFF | TGCAGCTATTACATGAACACTGAAGCTTTCTTT